This section outlines one TCR beta chain sequence together with its context. Its specificity is unknown. This entry comes from a study of T-cell memory formation after mild COVID-19. Study-wide points: The study found contracting CD4+ clones mainly in CM and EM and contracting CD8+ clones in EMRA.

From germline, CDR1 is MGHRA and CDR2 YSYEKL. CDR3 length: 16 amino acids. V was shortened by 2 bases and J by 2 bases, with 15 bases between the two germline ends. Constant-segment primers served in 5'RACE that generated TCR alpha and TCR beta cDNA libraries bearing sample barcodes and UMIs. One entry per CDR3 protein results from TCRdb running MiXCR on the 5' RACE reads. The sample records hundreds of thousands of distinct CDR3 sequences, roughly an eighth being singletons. The chain employs TRBV4-1 and TRBJ1-2; D may be TRBD1 (6 bases). The source of this sequence is a man between 18 and 29 years old who had mild COVID-19 (a few samples of this study predate the infection). Cell type and time point are not known. Sequenced sample: PBMCs or a T cell subset sorted from them (not recorded which). In DNA, the CDR3 is TGCGCCAGCAGCCAAAAAGGGACAACTCGAAACTATGGCTACACCTTC. Amino acid sequence: CASSQKGTTRNYGYTF.